The 22 T cell receptor beta chains presented below share a single source sample, sequenced in a study of blood T cell repertoires in COVID-19. Profiled with immunoSEQ multiplex PCR; TCRdb holds only in-frame clones, not every one. The sample has just under 350,000 clones, approximately 90% seen once. The sample consisted of peripheral blood. These receptors all come from a woman aged 18 to 35 who had recovered from COVID-19.

The chain is built from TRBV3-1 (or the pseudogene TRBV3-2) and TRBJ2-3, with D perhaps matching TRBD2 (6 bases). The CDR3 runs 16 residues. Trimming took 1 base from V and 2 from J, leaving 13 bases between them. Germline CDR1 is LGHDT and CDR2 is YNNKEL (reference sequence). The CDR3 region has the DNA TGTGCCAGCAGCCAAGTTGGTAGCGGACTCACAGATACGCAGTATTTT. This codes for CASSQVGSGLTDTQYF.

This clone was recorded a few times. This chain joins TRBV5-1 and TRBJ1-2; D remains unclear. CDR1 and CDR2 (germline): SGHRS, YFSETQ. There are 15 residues in the CDR3. V lost 0 bases and J 4 bases, leaving 13 bases between the germline ends. In DNA form, the CDR3 reads TGCGCCAGCAGCTTGGGAACTATGTTGGCCTATGGCTACACCTTC. It translates to CASSLGTMLAYGYTF.

A remark on this clone: Other DNA sequences in the sample encode the same CDR3. J is TRBJ1-5 and V is TRBV11-3; no clear D. The germline V gene encodes CDR1 SGHNT and CDR2 YENEEA. The CDR3 extends over 13 amino acids. With 1 base removed from V and 3 bases from J, the gap between germline ends came to 4 bases. The CDR3 region has the DNA TGTGCCAGCAGCTTAGGGGCCAATCAGCCCCAGCATTTT. Protein sequence: CASSLGANQPQHF.

The V gene is TRBV5-6, the J gene TRBJ2-1; 11 bases are shared with TRBD2. CDR1 and CDR2 from the germline V gene are SGHDT and YYEEEE. CDR3 size: 15 residues. V dropped 4 bases and J dropped 8; count of bases not matched to a gene: 8. The CDR3 region is CASSPTSGSGYEQFF. In nucleotides, the CDR3 is TGTGCCAGCAGCCCCACTAGCGGGAGCGGCTATGAGCAGTTCTTC.

This chain connects TRBV23-1 to TRBJ2-7, with D tentatively TRBD2 (5 bases). TRBV23-1 is recorded as an ORF, its role being uncertain. Trimming took 0 bases from V and 5 from J, leaving 17 bases between them. The CDR3 covers 16 residues. CDR3 sequence: CASSQSTCYLLDEQYV. CDR3 nucleotides: TGCGCCAGCAGTCAATCGACCTGCTATTTACTAGACGAGCAGTACGTC.

V is TRBV5-5 and J is TRBJ1-5, with a tentative D call TRBD1 (6 bases). The V end was cut by 0 bases, the J end by 7 bases, with 11 bases between. This CDR3 contains 14 residues. Germline V gene sequence: CDR1 SGHKS, CDR2 YYEKEE (reference sequence). The CDR3 is CASSLVGGRQPQHF. For the CDR3, the DNA is TGTGCCAGCAGCTTGGTTGGGGGCAGGCAGCCCCAGCATTTT.

The chain links TRBV18 to TRBJ1-1; D is uncertain. Germline V gene sequence: CDR1 KGHSH, CDR2 LQKENI. The CDR3 has 15 residues. V was trimmed by 5 bases and J by 6 bases, leaving 19 bases between them. The CDR3 DNA sequence: TGTGCCAGCTCAAACGCTCCACTAGCGGGTGCTGAAGCTTTCTTT. Encoded protein: CASSNAPLAGAEAFF.

This clone was counted a few times. This chain links TRBV11-3 with TRBJ2-7; 7 bases line up with TRBD1. The CDR3 spans 15 residues. V gave up 2 bases and J gave up 3 bases; unmatched junction bases: 7. CDR1 and CDR2 from the germline V gene are SGHNT and YENEEA. The CDR3 region is CASSLYTGTDYEQYV. The CDR3 nucleotides are TGTGCCAGCAGCTTATATACGGGGACAGACTACGAGCAGTACGTC.

The chain links TRBV5-4 to TRBJ1-6, with 10 bases fitting TRBD1. The germline CDR1 and CDR2 sequences are SGHNT and YYREEE (reference sequence). The CDR3 sequence is 14 residues long. Trimming took 6 bases from V and 10 from J; bases not matched to a gene: 7. For the CDR3, the DNA is TGTGCCAGCAACGACAGGGGGCGTAACTCACCCCTCCACTTT. It translates to CASNDRGRNSPLHF. Filled out from reference TRBV5-4 and TRBJ1-6, the complete variable domain reads ETGVTQSPTHLIKTRGQQVTLRCSSQSGHNTVSWYQQALGQGPQFIFQYYREEENGRGNFPPRFSGLQFPNYSSELNVNALELDDSALYLCASNDRGRNSPLHFGNGTRLTVT.

CDR3 in amino acids: CASSGPFNSPLHF. CDR3 nucleotide sequence: TGTGCCAGCAGCGGGCCCTTTAATTCACCCCTCCACTTT. This chain links TRBV11-2 with TRBJ1-6; unclear D gene. Germline values: CDR1 SGHAT, CDR2 FQNNGV. There are 13 residues in the CDR3. V was clipped by 5 bases and J by 6 bases, with 8 bases between them.

This clone was counted between two and nine times. The CDR3 here is CSASIAGLYNEQFF. As DNA, the CDR3 is TGCAGTGCTAGTATTGCGGGCCTGTACAATGAGCAGTTCTTC. The chain employs TRBV20-1 and TRBJ2-1; possibly TRBD2 for D (5 bases). The CDR3 consists of 14 residues. Germline loops: CDR1 DFQATT, CDR2 SNEGSKA (reference sequence). The germline V and J ends were trimmed by 3 bases and 4 bases, with 13 bases remaining between them.

V and J are TRBV10-2 and TRBJ2-2; TRBD2 aligns across 11 bases. J was trimmed by 6 bases and V by 3 bases; bases with no gene match: 3. The CDR3 runs to 15 residues. In germline, CDR1 is WSHSY, CDR2 SAAADI. CDR3 nucleotide sequence: TGCGCCAGCAGTGATAGCGGGAGGGCATCCGGGGAGCTGTTTTTT. The encoded protein is CASSDSGRASGELFF.

The chain is built from TRBV10-1 and TRBJ2-5, with D possibly being TRBD1 (5 bases). Trimming took 1 base from V and 6 from J, leaving 12 bases between them. The CDR3 runs to 14 residues. The germline V gene has CDR1 WNHNN and CDR2 SYGVQD (reference sequence). The CDR3 spells CASSELGEEKTQYF. DNA for the CDR3: TGCGCCAGCAGTGAGTTAGGGGAAGAAAAGACCCAGTACTTC.

The CDR3 here is CASGGILAVSPNEQFF. The CDR3 DNA reads TGTGCTAGTGGTGGAATACTAGCGGTTTCCCCAAATGAGCAGTTCTTC. The gene calls are TRBV12-5 and TRBJ2-1, with TRBD2 matching 8 bases. V was pared by 5 bases and J by 7 bases, with 13 bases of the junction left unmatched. This CDR3 contains 16 residues. Germline V CDR1 and CDR2: LGHNT, FRNRAP.

The rearrangement links TRBV19 to TRBJ1-3, with D possibly matching TRBD1 (5 bases). Germline CDR1 reads LNHDA; CDR2 reads SQIVND (reference sequence). V lost 0 bases and J 0 bases, leaving 9 bases between the germline ends. The CDR3 totals 16 residues. In nucleotides, the CDR3 is TGTGCCAGTAGTATAGATGGGGCCGTCTCTGGAAACACCATATATTTT. Residues: CASSIDGAVSGNTIYF.

The chain joins TRBV27 to TRBJ1-1; a possible D gene is TRBD1 (5 bases). The germline V and J ends were trimmed by 6 bases and 1 base, with 15 bases remaining between them. The germline V gene encodes CDR1 MNHEY and CDR2 SMNVEV (reference sequence). This CDR3 has 15 amino acids. The CDR3 sequence is CASRFSTTGNTEAFF. Here the CDR3 DNA reads TGTGCCAGCAGGTTTTCCACCACAGGGAACACTGAAGCTTTCTTT.

J is TRBJ2-2 and V is TRBV6-5, with D possibly matching TRBD1 (5 bases). The CDR3 totals 15 residues. CDR1 MNHEY and CDR2 SVGAGI come from the germline V gene. V was trimmed by 0 bases and J by 6 bases, leaving 11 bases between them. In DNA form, the CDR3 reads TGTGCCAGCAGTTACTCATTAGGGGCGGCCGGGGAGCTGTTTTTT. This sequence encodes CASSYSLGAAGELFF.

The V and J genes are TRBV10-1 and TRBJ1-1, with 7 bases fitting TRBD1. J lost 7 bases, V lost 3 bases, and 5 bases had no gene match. The CDR3 runs 13 residues. In germline, CDR1 is WNHNN, CDR2 SYGVQD (reference sequence). The CDR3 DNA reads as TGCGCCAGCAGTGAAAGGGGGCCCCGTGAAGCTTTCTTT. This codes for CASSERGPREAFF.

This chain joins TRBV14 and TRBJ2-5, with D perhaps matching TRBD2 (6 bases). V lost 6 bases and J 5 bases, leaving 19 bases between the germline ends. Per germline, CDR1 SGHDN and CDR2 FVKESK. CDR3 size: 15 residues. CDR3 coding DNA: TGTGCCAGCAGTCCCGGGACTTCAATCCGGGAGACCCAGTACTTC. It is translated as CASSPGTSIRETQYF.

The V call is TRBV10-1, the J call TRBJ2-7, with 8 bases fitting TRBD1. Germline V gene data show CDR1 as WNHNN and CDR2 as SYGVQD (reference sequence). The CDR3 is made up of 16 amino acids. The J segment lost 2 bases and the V segment lost 6 bases, leaving 12 bases of the junction unmatched. CDR3 residues: CASRKHPGGPTYEQYV. CDR3 nucleotide sequence: TGCGCCAGCAGAAAACACCCAGGGGGCCCCACCTACGAGCAGTACGTC.

This clone was seen only once. The rearrangement uses TRBV5-1 and TRBJ2-1; D possibly corresponds to TRBD2 (5 bases). The V gene lost 3 bases and the J gene lost 4 bases, with 17 bases spanning the gap. Germline V gives CDR1 SGHRS, CDR2 YFSETQ. The CDR3 has 16 residues. Written as DNA, the CDR3 is TGCGCCAGCAGCTCGGGGTGGCTAGCAGCGTACAATGAGCAGTTCTTC. This translates into CASSSGWLAAYNEQFF.

This clone was counted a single time. The J gene is TRBJ1-5, the V gene TRBV15; TRBD1 matches 8 bases. Looked up from germline, CDR1 is LNHNV and CDR2 is YYDKDF (reference sequence). This CDR3 region has 18 residues. Unmatched junction bases numbered 15, after V lost 1 base and J lost 7 bases. CDR3 loop: CATSRAVQGGIEAQPQHF. The CDR3 bases are TGTGCCACCAGCAGAGCGGTACAGGGGGGTATTGAGGCCCAGCCCCAGCATTTT.